The source of this TCR beta chain is a study of CD8+CD57+ T cells in acquired aplastic anemia. Study context: Sorted CD4+ and CD8+ cells yielded roughly 3.4 ug of DNA on average. Study-wide points: Patients had under 30 CD8+ CDR3 sequences in common with controls (the shared set).

The template used for profiling TCR beta VDJ and CDR3 was genomic DNA. Each CDR3 protein is one row after TCRdb ran MiXCR on the reads. The repertoire holds about 170,000 distinct CDR3 sequences, with just under 65% as singletons. A note on this clonotype: Its cognate antigen is unknown.

The germline CDR1 and CDR2 sequences are SGHDT and YYEEEE. This CDR3 contains 14 residues. The trim removed 2 bases at V and 4 bases at J, leaving 2 bases unmatched. This chain connects TRBV5-6 to TRBJ2-7, with TRBD1 matching 11 bases. The source is a human donor in good health. The sample comprised sorted CD4+, CD8+, or CD8+CD57+ T cells (not recorded which) from PBMCs. The CDR3 loop reads CASSFGTGGYEQYF. CDR3 nucleotides: TGTGCCAGCAGCTTCGGGACAGGGGGTTACGAGCAGTACTTC.